This T cell receptor (beta chain) was captured in a study of PD-1 blockade in classical Hodgkin lymphoma. Broader study findings: The authors have not defined what causes the repertoire differences, possibly disease activity or prior therapy.

Trimming removed 1 base from V and 8 bases from J, with 12 bases in between. In germline, CDR1 is SGDLS, CDR2 YYNGEE. The CDR3 is 13 residues long. Some clones are missing from TCRdb's copy, which holds only in-frame ones; the method was immunoSEQ multiplex PCR. The table has about 85,000 clones, roughly nine tenths seen once. The time point here: cycle 4 day 1 (C4D1), after less than 7 weeks of nivolumab. Patients all relapsed after autologous stem cell transplantation, and there was variation in brentuximab vedotin exposure. Relapsed/refractory classical Hodgkin lymphoma patients had complete, partial or progressive responses. On this clone: The antigen is undetermined.

Sequencing used peripheral blood mononuclear cells (PBMCs), obtained before the fourth cycle of nivolumab. The chain couples TRBV9 to TRBJ1-1; D is unclear. The source of this sequence is a human donor with classical Hodgkin lymphoma. The CDR3 nucleotides are TGTGCCAGCAGCGTACAAGGCGGGAGGGAAGCTTTCTTT. Translated, it gives CASSVQGGREAFF.